These 14 T cell receptor beta chains share one sample of origin, sequenced in a study of graft-versus-host responses after intestinal transplantation. Their antigens are not known. Assay used: immunoSEQ multiplex PCR; TCRdb lists only in-frame clones, some missing. This table holds roughly 110,000 clones, approximately 86% found once. Specimen: unstimulated CD4+ T cells sorted from spleen or lymph node cells, collected before transplant. The receptors were gathered from a human donor who was the organ donor for an intestinal transplant.

The chain employs TRBV6-5 and TRBJ1-2; no reliable D call. Germline CDR1 reads MNHEY; CDR2 reads SVGAGI. CDR3 length: 15 residues. V was cut by 0 bases and J by 5 bases, with 13 bases left in between. The CDR3 sequence is CASSYSKRAAYGYTF. The DNA for the CDR3 is TGTGCCAGCAGTTACTCGAAACGGGCAGCTTATGGCTACACCTTC.

The chain recombines TRBV14 with TRBJ1-1; D unresolved. Trimming removed 0 bases from V and 0 bases from J, with 5 bases in between. Germline V gene data show CDR1 as SGHDN and CDR2 as FVKESK. CDR3 length: 14 amino acids. CDR3 protein: CASSQDLLNTEAFF. CDR3 bases: TGTGCCAGCAGCCAAGACCTCCTGAACACTGAAGCTTTCTTT.

This clone was counted a single time. V usage is TRBV4-1 and J usage is TRBJ1-4; D is undetermined. The CDR3 length is 16 residues. Germline V CDR1 and CDR2: MGHRA, YSYEKL. With 0 bases removed from V and 3 bases from J, the gap between germline ends came to 11 bases. The CDR3 region has the DNA TGCGCCAGCAGCCAAGACCGGCACAGATCTAATGAAAAACTGTTTTTT. Amino acid sequence: CASSQDRHRSNEKLFF.

The chain carries TRBV4-1 and TRBJ1-2, with TRBD1 as a possible D gene (6 bases). The germline V gene has CDR1 MGHRA and CDR2 YSYEKL. The CDR3 has 15 amino acids. V lost 0 bases and J lost 4, with 12 bases in between. The CDR3 is CASSQDPQGTYGYTF. CDR3 nucleotide sequence: TGCGCCAGCAGCCAAGACCCTCAGGGGACCTATGGCTACACCTTC.

The V call is TRBV4-2, the J call TRBJ2-7; 8 nucleotides line up with TRBD1. Germline V gene data show CDR1 as LGHNA and CDR2 as YNFKEQ. Germline trimming cut 2 bases from V and 0 bases from J; bases unmatched to any gene: 6. The length of the CDR3 is 16 residues. The chain's CDR3 is CASSQPTQGASYEQYF. DNA of the CDR3: TGTGCCAGCAGCCAACCCACCCAGGGGGCCTCCTACGAGCAGTACTTC.

The chain joins TRBV6-1 to TRBJ1-3; unclear D gene. Germline CDR1 is MNHNS and CDR2 is SASEGT. Between the trimmed V and J ends, which lost 1 base and 0 bases, there was a span of 10 bases. CDR3 length: 16 amino acids. CDR3 region: CASSEGSRYSGNTIYF. The DNA of the CDR3 is TGTGCCAGCAGTGAAGGGAGCAGATACTCTGGAAACACCATATATTTT.

The genes are TRBV7-9 and TRBJ2-7; TRBD1 aligns across 9 bases. Germline assignment: CDR1 SEHNR and CDR2 FQNEAQ (reference sequence). CDR3 length: 16 residues. The V and J ends lost 5 bases and 5 bases, in that order; junction bases with no gene match: 13. The CDR3 loop reads CASSPTLGQGNDEQYF. For the CDR3, the DNA is TGTGCCAGCAGCCCCACACTGGGACAGGGTAACGACGAGCAGTACTTC.

The chain is built from TRBV6-1 and TRBJ1-2; no definite D call. Germline CDR1 MNHNS, CDR2 SASEGT. This CDR3 spans 15 amino acids. V dropped 5 bases and J dropped 0 bases, with 13 bases sitting between them. The CDR3 DNA sequence: TGTGCCAGCAGTCGCTCCCGGGAAGCTAACTATGGCTACACCTTC. This sequence encodes CASSRSREANYGYTF.

This sequence joins TRBV11-2 and TRBJ2-3, with D perhaps TRBD1 or TRBD2 (5 bases each). CDR1 and CDR2 from the germline V gene are SGHAT and FQNNGV. The CDR3 runs 17 residues. The germline V and J ends were trimmed by 1 base and 0 bases, with 14 bases remaining between them. The CDR3 sequence is CASSLGPGRTSTDTQYF. The DNA of the CDR3 is TGTGCCAGCAGCTTAGGTCCGGGGCGTACAAGCACAGATACGCAGTATTTT.

This chain joins TRBV7-9 and TRBJ2-5, with no clear D. Germline loops: CDR1 SEHNR, CDR2 FQNEAQ (reference sequence). Trimming pared 3 bases from V and 11 bases from J, leaving 16 bases between. The CDR3 loop spans 13 amino acids. The CDR3 is CASSFLANQEQYF. DNA for the CDR3: TGTGCCAGCAGCTTTCTGGCGAACCAAGAGCAGTACTTC.

This clone has only a few counts. The chain couples TRBV7-2 to TRBJ2-5; either TRBD1 or TRBD2 may fit D (5 bases each). The CDR3 is made up of 15 amino acids. Germline values: CDR1 SGHTA, CDR2 FQGNSA. V was clipped by 4 bases and J by 5 bases, with 17 bases between them. The CDR3 spells CASSSNAGLAETQYF. The DNA for the CDR3 is TGTGCCAGCAGCTCAAACGCAGGGTTAGCGGAGACCCAGTACTTC.

The chain carries TRBV6-1 and TRBJ2-7; D is perhaps TRBD1 or TRBD2 (6 bases each). CDR3 size: 15 residues. The ends were cut back, 4 bases at V and 2 bases at J, with 15 bases in the middle. Germline lookup yields CDR1 MNHNS and CDR2 SASEGT. CDR3 in amino acids: CASSAYREATYEQYF. In nucleotides, the CDR3 is TGTGCCAGCAGTGCGTACAGGGAGGCTACCTACGAGCAGTACTTC.

The chain recombines TRBV5-1 with TRBJ2-3, with TRBD2 matching 11 bases. Unmatched junction bases numbered 2, after V lost 1 base and J lost 1 base. The CDR3 covers 16 residues. Germline V CDR1 and CDR2: SGHRS, YFSETQ. The CDR3 bases are TGCGCCAGCAGCTTGCTAGCGGGGGGACGCACAGATACGCAGTATTTT. This codes for CASSLLAGGRTDTQYF.

The gene calls are TRBV7-9 and TRBJ1-3; D gene ambiguous. V shed 1 base and J shed 4 bases, with 17 bases lying between them. The CDR3 totals 17 residues. Germline V gene lookup returns CDR1 SEHNR and CDR2 FQNEAQ (reference sequence). The CDR3 DNA reads as TGTGCCAGCAGCTTAGGGGTGTCGTTGGGTCGAGGAAACACCATATATTTT. This codes for CASSLGVSLGRGNTIYF.